These 22 T cell receptor beta chains were sequenced from one sample in a study of T cell responses to AZD1222 COVID-19 vaccine. Clones were sequenced by immunoSEQ multiplex PCR, and TCRdb holds only the in-frame ones, with some missing. Here the sample spans some 170,000 clones, 92% being singletons. Sequences were derived from peripheral blood, sampled 28 days after the second AZD1222 dose. The receptors stem from an adult who received the AZD1222 COVID-19 vaccine.

This clone was seen just once. The chain is built from TRBV2 and TRBJ1-2; D is unresolved. The CDR3 runs to 14 residues. Trimming pared 4 bases from V and 0 bases from J, leaving 9 bases between. Germline CDR1 is SNHLY and CDR2 is FYNNEI. The CDR3 is CASSVGRTNYGYTF. CDR3 coding DNA: TGTGCCAGCAGTGTCGGACGGACTAACTATGGCTACACCTTC.

The V and J genes are TRBV5-1 and TRBJ1-6; the D is unclear. The CDR3 is 13 residues long. Looked up from germline, CDR1 is SGHRS and CDR2 is YFSETQ. Trimming took off 7 bases at V and 8 bases at J, with 13 bases between the two ends. Written as DNA, the CDR3 is TGCGCCAGCGCGGTTGAGGCACATTCACCCCTCCACTTT. This sequence encodes CASAVEAHSPLHF.

The rearrangement links TRBV6-5 to TRBJ1-3, with D perhaps TRBD1 (6 bases). The germline V and J ends were trimmed by 8 bases and 0 bases, with 11 bases remaining between them. The germline gives CDR1 MNHEY, CDR2 SVGAGI. The CDR3 is 14 amino acids. The CDR3: CASATGHSGNTIYF. The DNA of the CDR3 is TGTGCCAGCGCGACAGGACACTCTGGAAACACCATATATTTT.

This chain joins TRBV3-1 (or the pseudogene TRBV3-2) and TRBJ1-1; perhaps TRBD1 as D (5 bases). There are 15 residues in the CDR3. Trimming took off 1 base at V and 0 bases at J, with 9 bases between the two ends. The V gene's germline CDR1 is LGHDT and CDR2 YNNKEL (reference sequence). The CDR3 is CASSQAGTMNTEAFF. CDR3 DNA sequence: TGTGCCAGCAGCCAAGCGGGGACGATGAACACTGAAGCTTTCTTT.

V is TRBV5-4 and J is TRBJ1-2, with D maybe TRBD1 (6 bases). The CDR3 is 19 residues long. Germline CDR1 and CDR2: SGHNT and YYREEE (reference sequence). V was clipped by 2 bases and J by 7 bases, with 30 bases between them. Here the CDR3 reads CASSLGVRRDTGGGRGYTF. The DNA of the CDR3 is TGTGCCAGCAGCTTAGGGGTTCGAAGGGACACGGGTGGTGGTCGTGGCTACACCTTC. Complete variable domain (other parts from reference TRBV5-4 and TRBJ1-2): ETGVTQSPTHLIKTRGQQVTLRCSSQSGHNTVSWYQQALGQGPQFIFQYYREEENGRGNFPPRFSGLQFPNYSSELNVNALELDDSALYLCASSLGVRRDTGGGRGYTFGSGTRLTVV.

The CDR3 nucleotides are TGTGCCAGCAGTGAAGCGCGTCGGACTGAAGCTTTCTTT. Amino acids: CASSEARRTEAFF. The V gene is TRBV6-1, the J gene TRBJ1-1; D remains unclear. Germline lookup yields CDR1 MNHNS and CDR2 SASEGT. CDR3 length: 13 residues. With 0 bases removed from V and 5 bases from J, the gap between germline ends came to 7 bases.

This clone appeared once. The chain employs TRBV12-3 or TRBV12-4 and TRBJ1-1, with unresolved D. The CDR3 covers 12 residues. Trimming removed 5 bases at V and 7 bases at J, with 11 bases between. Here the CDR3 reads CASSQEHLEAFF. DNA of the CDR3: TGTGCCAGCAGTCAGGAGCATCTTGAAGCTTTCTTT.

The gene calls are TRBV29-1 and TRBJ2-7; 10 nucleotides align to TRBD1. V dropped 6 bases and J dropped 5; count of bases not matched to a gene: 10. CDR3 size: 14 residues. CDR1 and CDR2 (germline): SQVTM, ANQGSEA. The CDR3 DNA reads as TGCAGCGTACAAACCGGGACAGGGGTCCACGAGCAGTACTTC. This sequence encodes CSVQTGTGVHEQYF.

The chain links TRBV27 to TRBJ2-5; 8 bases are a match to TRBD2. V shed 1 base, J shed 4 bases, and the junction held 5 bases outside the gene matches. CDR3 length equals 15 residues. The V gene's germline CDR1 is MNHEY and CDR2 SMNVEV (reference sequence). CDR3 protein: CASSLYRTSSETQYF. In DNA, the CDR3 is TGTGCCAGCAGTTTATACAGGACTAGCTCAGAGACCCAGTACTTC.

This chain joins TRBV6-6 and TRBJ1-5, with a tentative D call TRBD1 (5 bases). Trimming stripped 2 bases from V and 4 bases from J, with 12 bases between. Germline V gives CDR1 MNHNY, CDR2 SVGAGI (reference sequence). This CDR3 region has 15 residues. The CDR3 nucleotides read TGTGCCAGCAGTTACCTTGACGGGGGTAATCAGCCCCAGCATTTT. Translating gives CASSYLDGGNQPQHF.

This chain links TRBV27 with TRBJ1-3; no clear D. The CDR3 sequence is 13 residues long. Germline values: CDR1 MNHEY, CDR2 SMNVEV (reference sequence). Deletions cut 6 bases from V and 4 bases from J, with 10 bases between. CDR3 in DNA: TGTGCCAGCAGCCCCGGAGCCGGAAACACCATATATTTT. This encodes CASSPGAGNTIYF.

V is TRBV5-1 and J is TRBJ2-7; TRBD1 is a possible D gene (6 bases). CDR1 and CDR2 from the germline V gene are SGHRS and YFSETQ. There are 15 residues in the CDR3. V dropped 7 bases and J dropped 3 bases, with 20 bases sitting between them. The CDR3: CASRESVPQGYEQYF. The CDR3, as DNA: TGCGCCAGCCGAGAATCCGTGCCACAGGGCTACGAGCAGTACTTC. The entire variable domain, with the rest obtained from reference TRBV5-1 and TRBJ2-7, is as follows: KAGVTQTPRYLIKTRGQQVTLSCSPISGHRSVSWYQQTPGQGLQFLFEYFSETQRNKGNFPGRFSGRQFSNSRSEMNVSTLELGDSALYLCASRESVPQGYEQYFGPGTRLTVT.

J is TRBJ1-1 and V is TRBV5-1; D might be TRBD1 (6 bases). CDR1 and CDR2 from the germline V gene are SGHRS and YFSETQ. This CDR3 contains 16 residues. V was cut by 5 bases and J by 1 base, with 18 bases left in between. The DNA of the CDR3 is TGCGCCAGCAGTTCCCAACCCGACAGGCGGAACACTGAAGCTTTCTTT. Its protein is CASSSQPDRRNTEAFF.

The chain has TRBV1 and TRBJ2-7; TRBD1 reflects the table's D call only, with no check against the DNA. TRBV1 corresponds to a pseudogene. The CDR3 is made up of 16 amino acids. The CDR3 bases are TGCACCAGCAGCCCCCCCCGGGACAGGGAAGGGAACGAGCAGTACTTC. It is translated as CTSSPPRDREGNEQYF.

The chain joins TRBV6-2 or TRBV6-3 to TRBJ2-1, with 7 bases matching TRBD2. This CDR3 is built from 14 residues. Germline lookup yields CDR1 MNHEY and CDR2 SVGEGT. The ends lost 2 bases at V and 5 bases at J; junction bases unmatched: 3. The CDR3 bases are TGTGCCAGCAGTTACATGGCGGGGGACAATGAGCAGTTCTTC. It encodes CASSYMAGDNEQFF.

V usage is TRBV6-1 and J usage is TRBJ1-6, with no clear D. Germline V lookup: CDR1 MNHNS, CDR2 SASEGT. There are 13 residues in the CDR3. The V gene lost 1 base and the J gene lost 9 bases, with 7 bases spanning the gap. CDR3 amino acids: CASSEEGGSPLHF. CDR3 DNA sequence: TGTGCCAGCAGTGAAGAAGGAGGTTCACCCCTCCACTTT.

The gene calls are TRBV7-9 and TRBJ1-1; D uncertain. The CDR3 extends over 12 amino acids. Germline-derived CDR1 and CDR2 are SEHNR and FQNEAQ (reference sequence). V lost 5 bases, J lost 2 bases, and 6 bases lay in between. The CDR3 region is CASSRDNTEAFF. DNA for the CDR3: TGTGCCAGCAGCCGAGATAACACTGAAGCTTTCTTT.

Only one count was recorded for this clone. The chain couples TRBV6-5 to TRBJ1-2; D may be TRBD1 (5 bases). The V gene lost 6 bases and the J gene lost 8 bases, with 13 bases spanning the gap. Germline loops: CDR1 MNHEY, CDR2 SVGAGI. This CDR3 is 12 amino acids long. The CDR3 DNA reads TGTGCCAGCAGGGCAGGGTCGGAGGGCTACACCTTC. It translates to CASRAGSEGYTF.

The chain employs TRBV6-7 and TRBJ2-3, with D unresolved. TRBV6-7 counts as an open reading frame of uncertain function. This CDR3 spans 15 amino acids. Trimming pared 4 bases from V and 2 bases from J, leaving 13 bases between. Written as DNA, the CDR3 is TGTGCCAGCAGTTCAAGCAGGCCCCTCACAGATACGCAGTATTTT. It translates to CASSSSRPLTDTQYF.

The CDR3 sequence: CSVEEQFNYGYTF. The CDR3 DNA sequence: TGCAGCGTTGAAGAACAGTTTAACTATGGCTACACCTTC. The V and J genes are TRBV29-1 and TRBJ1-2, with no clear D. CDR1 is SQVTM, CDR2 ANQGSEA, per germline. V lost 0 bases and J 1 base, leaving 6 bases between the germline ends. The CDR3 has 13 amino acids.

The rearrangement joins TRBV29-1 to TRBJ2-5; TRBD1 or TRBD2 may be the D gene (5 bases each). With 6 bases removed from V and 5 bases from J, the gap between germline ends came to 10 bases. CDR3 length: 11 residues. Germline CDR1 SQVTM, CDR2 ANQGSEA. CDR3 nucleotides: TGCAGCGTCTGGGGCGGGGAGACCCAGTACTTC. Translated, it gives CSVWGGETQYF.

The V gene is TRBV5-4, the J gene TRBJ2-5; TRBD2 matches at 13 bases. The CDR3 loop spans 15 amino acids. The J segment lost 4 bases and the V segment lost 4 bases, leaving 4 bases of the junction unmatched. The germline V gene encodes CDR1 SGHNT and CDR2 YYREEE (reference sequence). CDR3 sequence (DNA): TGTGCCAGCAGCCCACGACTAGCGGGGGGAGAGACCCAGTACTTC. Translating gives CASSPRLAGGETQYF. Combining the CDR3 with reference TRBV5-4 and TRBJ2-5 gives the whole variable domain ETGVTQSPTHLIKTRGQQVTLRCSSQSGHNTVSWYQQALGQGPQFIFQYYREEENGRGNFPPRFSGLQFPNYSSELNVNALELDDSALYLCASSPRLAGGETQYFGPGTRLLVL.